The clone carrying this T cell receptor (beta chain) occurred a few times. Its specificity is unknown. The entry originates in a study of cytomegalovirus exposure and HLA in healthy donors. On the study more broadly: Clustering assigned about 76% of the approximately 430 genotyped donors to the Caucasian-associated ancestry cluster. The study, taken as a whole, reports: TCR association rates varied by HLA locus in a later analysis, with DRB1 highest and HLA-C lowest. A cluster of highly shared sequence variants was likely a sequencing artifact.

60 Vbeta and 13 Jbeta primers were used in PCR. The assay was immunoSEQ multiplex PCR, and TCRdb's table has in-frame clones only and misses some. The repertoire holds approximately 150,000 clones, with 75% to 85% as singletons. Germline CDR1 SNHLY, CDR2 FYNNEI. This CDR3 region has 13 residues. Trimming at V came to 10 bases and at J to 8 bases, leaving 3 bases not matched to a gene. The donors comprised healthy bone marrow donors. This receptor was obtained from a male donor in good health and CMV-seropositive. The J gene is TRBJ1-6, the V gene TRBV2, with 12 bases lining up with TRBD1. Specimen: PBMCs. In DNA form, the CDR3 reads TGTGCCACCCGGGACAGGGGGCATTCACCCCTCCACTTT. Protein product: CATRDRGHSPLHF. The full variable domain, in which reference TRBV2 and TRBJ1-6 provide the parts outside the CDR3, is EPEVTQTPSHQVTQMGQEVILRCVPISNHLYFYWYRQILGQKVEFLVSFYNNEISEKSEIFDDQFSVERPDGSNFTLKIRSTKLEDSAMYFCATRDRGHSPLHFGNGTRLTVT.